One and the same sample provided the 27 T cell receptor beta chains below, sequenced in a study of cytomegalovirus exposure and HLA in healthy donors. With 60 Vbeta and 13 Jbeta primers, the PCR was carried out. Sequencing was performed with immunoSEQ multiplex PCR; in TCRdb, only in-frame clones are kept and a portion is missing. The sample lists some 130,000 clones; around four fifths were seen once. The source material was PBMCs. These receptors all stem from a male donor in good health and CMV-seropositive.

This CDR3 reads CASRIAGGRQETQYF. In DNA form, the CDR3 reads TGTGCCAGCAGGATAGCGGGGGGGAGACAAGAGACCCAGTACTTC. This rearrangement joins TRBV6-6 to TRBJ2-5; 11 bases line up with TRBD2. Germline assignment: CDR1 MNHNY and CDR2 SVGAGI (reference sequence). V gave up 6 bases and J gave up 2 bases; unmatched junction bases: 5. CDR3 length: 15 residues.

The genes are TRBV10-1 and TRBJ2-2; TRBD2 aligns across 8 bases. The CDR3 is 16 residues long. With V trimmed by 0 bases and J by 3 bases, 3 bases remained unmatched. Germline V gene lookup returns CDR1 WNHNN and CDR2 SYGVQD (reference sequence). CDR3 nucleotide sequence: TGCGCCAGCAGTGAGTCGGCGGGGGGCGACACCGGGGAGCTGTTTTTT. Its translation is CASSESAGGDTGELFF.

The chain uses TRBV27 and TRBJ2-1; no firm D call. The germline V gene encodes CDR1 MNHEY and CDR2 SMNVEV (reference sequence). The V gene lost 2 bases and the J gene lost 0 bases, with 11 bases spanning the gap. There are 16 residues in the CDR3. This CDR3 reads CASSLIRLSSYNEQFF. For the CDR3, the DNA is TGTGCCAGCAGTTTAATTCGGTTAAGCTCCTACAATGAGCAGTTCTTC.

The chain has TRBV28 and TRBJ1-5; 7 positions match TRBD1. J was trimmed by 6 bases and V by 5 bases; bases with no gene match: 7. CDR1 is MDHEN, CDR2 SYDVKM, per germline. This CDR3 is 14 amino acids long. CDR3 loop: CASSPNTGVQPQHF. CDR3 DNA: TGTGCCAGCAGTCCAAATACAGGGGTTCAGCCCCAGCATTTT.

The chain couples TRBV28 to TRBJ1-2, with a weak D call TRBD1 (6 bases). Trimming shortened V by 3 bases and J by 5 bases, and 16 bases separated the two germline ends. Germline V CDR1 and CDR2: MDHEN, SYDVKM. The CDR3 length is 15 residues. CDR3 DNA: TGTGCCAGCAGTTTCCCGGGACACCCACCTTATGGCTACACCTTC. Its protein product is CASSFPGHPPYGYTF.

The J gene is TRBJ2-7, the V gene TRBV11-2; TRBD2 aligns across 12 bases. V was pared by 0 bases and J by 3 bases, with 6 bases of the junction left unmatched. Germline V gives CDR1 SGHAT, CDR2 FQNNGV. CDR3 size: 17 residues. The DNA of the CDR3 is TGTGCCAGCAGCTTAGAATTCGGGACTAGCGGGCTCTACGAGCAGTACTTC. This encodes CASSLEFGTSGLYEQYF.

The rearrangement uses TRBV27 and TRBJ2-7; TRBD1 aligns across 10 bases. The length of the CDR3 is 17 residues. V lost 4 bases to trimming and J lost 6 bases; unmatched junction nucleotides: 15. CDR1 and CDR2 from the germline V gene are MNHEY and SMNVEV (reference sequence). CDR3 DNA: TGTGCCAGCAGTTCCTCACTACACGGGACAGGGGCCGTCGAGCAGTACTTC. It codes for CASSSSLHGTGAVEQYF.

V is TRBV25-1 and J is TRBJ2-5; a possible D gene is TRBD2 (5 bases). The V gene lost 6 bases and the J gene lost 4 bases, with 9 bases spanning the gap. This CDR3 spans 12 amino acids. Germline V lookup: CDR1 MGHDK, CDR2 SYGVNS. CDR3 coding DNA: TGTGCCAGCAGGTTAGGGAGAGAGACCCAGTACTTC. Amino acids: CASRLGRETQYF.

This chain joins TRBV2 and TRBJ1-3, with 7 bases that match TRBD1. Unmatched junction bases numbered 3, after V lost 3 bases and J lost 4 bases. Germline assignment: CDR1 SNHLY and CDR2 FYNNEI. The CDR3 is 14 amino acids. CDR3 bases: TGTGCCAGCAGTGATGGGGACAGAGGAAACACCATATATTTT. It translates to CASSDGDRGNTIYF. Variable domain in full (rest from reference TRBV2 and TRBJ1-3): EPEVTQTPSHQVTQMGQEVILRCVPISNHLYFYWYRQILGQKVEFLVSFYNNEISEKSEIFDDQFSVERPDGSNFTLKIRSTKLEDSAMYFCASSDGDRGNTIYFGEGSWLTVV.

The J gene is TRBJ1-1, the V gene TRBV2; 11 nucleotides line up with TRBD1. V shed 6 bases, J shed 6 bases, and the junction held 6 bases outside the gene matches. Germline V gene sequence: CDR1 SNHLY, CDR2 FYNNEI. The CDR3 length is 14 residues. In DNA form, the CDR3 reads TGTGCCAGCAGCCCGGGACAGGGGGAGGCTGAAGCTTTCTTT. Amino acid sequence: CASSPGQGEAEAFF.

The CDR3 loop reads CASSLDGQHYGYTF. For the CDR3, the DNA is TGCGCCAGCAGCTTGGACGGACAGCACTATGGCTACACCTTC. The chain uses TRBV5-1 and TRBJ1-2; tentatively, D is TRBD1 (6 bases). This CDR3 is built from 14 residues. Between the trimmed V and J ends, which lost 0 bases and 3 bases, there was a span of 9 bases. CDR1 SGHRS and CDR2 YFSETQ come from the germline V gene.

The chain carries TRBV10-3 and TRBJ1-1; D is unresolved. CDR3 length equals 13 residues. V shed 5 bases and J shed 2 bases, with 9 bases lying between them. CDR1 is ENHRY and CDR2 is SYGVKD in the germline V gene. CDR3 residues: CAISYTANTEAFF. In nucleotides, the CDR3 is TGTGCCATCAGTTACACAGCTAACACTGAAGCTTTCTTT.

The chain combines TRBV18 with TRBJ2-7, with D tentatively TRBD2 (5 bases). Germline V gives CDR1 KGHSH, CDR2 LQKENI. Between the trimmed V and J ends, which lost 3 bases and 1 base, there was a span of 13 bases. This CDR3 is built from 15 residues. The CDR3 DNA is TGTGCCAGCTCACCTGCCGCGGGCACATCCTACGAGCAGTACTTC. Translation gives CASSPAAGTSYEQYF.

This clone was observed once. The rearrangement links TRBV9 to TRBJ2-3, with 11 bases fitting TRBD2. This CDR3 comprises 18 residues. Germline V gene lookup returns CDR1 SGDLS and CDR2 YYNGEE. V was pared by 0 bases and J by 0 bases, with 6 bases of the junction left unmatched. CDR3 amino acids: CASSVESSGGSSTDTQYF. The CDR3 DNA follows: TGTGCCAGCAGCGTAGAATCTAGCGGGGGGTCTAGCACAGATACGCAGTATTTT.

The chain is built from TRBV28 and TRBJ1-2, with 8 bases matching TRBD1. CDR1 and CDR2 from the germline V gene are MDHEN and SYDVKM. Trimming cost V 2 bases and J 4 bases; bases outside gene matches: 6. This CDR3 is built from 15 residues. The CDR3 DNA follows: TGTGCCAGCAGTTTAATCAGGGGGCGCGCCTATGGCTACACCTTC. Encoded protein: CASSLIRGRAYGYTF.

The V and J genes are TRBV7-8 and TRBJ2-1; 8 bases match TRBD2. J lost 7 bases, V lost 5 bases, and 7 bases had no gene match. This CDR3 is 14 amino acids long. Germline V CDR1 and CDR2: SGHVS, FQNEAQ. CDR3 bases: TGTGCCAGCAGCCAGGTAGCGGGACGTAATGAGCAGTTCTTC. Translating it yields CASSQVAGRNEQFF. The full variable domain, with the rest looked up from reference TRBV7-8 and TRBJ2-1, is GAGVSQSPRYKVAKRGQDVALRCDPISGHVSLFWYQQALGQGPEFLTYFQNEAQLDKSGLPSDRFFAERPEGSVSTLKIQRTQQEDSAVYLCASSQVAGRNEQFFGPGTRLTVL.

This clone was observed a few times. This chain links TRBV28 with TRBJ2-1; TRBD2 aligns across 7 bases. The CDR3 is 15 residues long. Germline V gene sequence: CDR1 MDHEN, CDR2 SYDVKM. Losses at the gene ends were 6 bases for V and 7 bases for J; bases not matched to a gene: 12. CDR3 nucleotide sequence: TGTGCCAGCAGCCGCCGGGGACTAAACCTAAATGAGCAGTTCTTC. Translating gives CASSRRGLNLNEQFF.

This clone was recorded once. This chain joins TRBV18 and TRBJ2-1; TRBD1 aligns across 10 bases. J gave up 5 bases and V 3 bases, and 10 bases lay outside the gene matches. The length of the CDR3 is 17 residues. The germline CDR1 and CDR2 sequences are KGHSH and LQKENI. CDR3 nucleotides: TGTGCCAGCTCACCTGGGACAGGGGTTTCCACTAACAATGAGCAGTTCTTC. This encodes CASSPGTGVSTNNEQFF. The full variable domain, with the rest looked up from reference TRBV18 and TRBJ2-1, is NAGVMQNPRHLVRRRGQEARLRCSPMKGHSHVYWYRQLPEEGLKFMVYLQKENIIDESGMPKERFSAEFPKEGPSILRIQQVVRGDSAAYFCASSPGTGVSTNNEQFFGPGTRLTVL.

The chain carries TRBV6-1 and TRBJ2-4, with 7 bases matching TRBD1. The CDR3 totals 14 residues. Germline V gene lookup returns CDR1 MNHNS and CDR2 SASEGT. With 5 bases clipped from V and 7 bases from J, the junction kept 8 bases outside the gene matches. The CDR3 coding sequence is TGTGCCAGCAGTTCACAGGGGTGGGGGAACATTCAGTACTTC. It translates to CASSSQGWGNIQYF.

This chain links TRBV28 with TRBJ1-3; TRBD1 is a possible D gene (6 bases). This CDR3 has 16 amino acids. V was clipped by 6 bases and J by 0 bases, with 15 bases between them. Germline values: CDR1 MDHEN, CDR2 SYDVKM. This CDR3 reads CASRRRQDLSGNTIYF. The CDR3 region has the DNA TGTGCCAGCAGAAGAAGACAGGATCTCTCTGGAAACACCATATATTTT.

The chain is built from TRBV27 and TRBJ2-1, with a possible D match to TRBD2 (5 bases). V was clipped by 5 bases and J by 9 bases, with 26 bases between them. Per germline, CDR1 MNHEY and CDR2 SMNVEV (reference sequence). The length of the CDR3 is 17 residues. In DNA form, the CDR3 reads TGTGCCAGCAGTCGGCCCCCGGCTAGCCAAAATTGGGGTGAGCAGTTCTTC. Its protein product is CASSRPPASQNWGEQFF.

The genes are TRBV5-1 and TRBJ2-7; the match to TRBD1 covers 10 bases. Per germline, CDR1 SGHRS and CDR2 YFSETQ. The ends lost 5 bases at V and 3 bases at J; junction bases unmatched: 8. This CDR3 has 15 residues. CDR3 DNA: TGCGCCAGCAGTTCCCGGGACAGGGGTATCTACGAGCAGTACTTC. Amino acids: CASSSRDRGIYEQYF.

V is TRBV10-2 and J is TRBJ2-6; TRBD1 matches at 7 bases. CDR3 size: 17 residues. V shed 4 bases and J 0 bases; nucleotides not matched to a gene: 6. Germline V lookup: CDR1 WSHSY, CDR2 SAAADI. The CDR3 loop reads CASSVAGDSSGANVLTF. The CDR3 DNA sequence: TGCGCCAGCAGTGTGGCCGGGGACAGCTCTGGGGCCAACGTCCTGACTTTC.

J is TRBJ2-3 and V is TRBV5-1; D is possibly TRBD2 (6 bases). V shed 2 bases and J shed 3 bases, with 7 bases lying between them. The CDR3 is made up of 13 amino acids. Germline values: CDR1 SGHRS, CDR2 YFSETQ. CDR3 sequence (DNA): TGCGCCAGCAGCTTCGGGGGAACAGATACGCAGTATTTT. This encodes CASSFGGTDTQYF.

Only a few counts were recorded for this clone. V usage is TRBV6-5 and J usage is TRBJ2-7, with D tentatively TRBD2 (6 bases). Germline lookup yields CDR1 MNHEY and CDR2 SVGAGI. Trimming left V 2 bases short and J 7 bases short, with 6 bases between. The CDR3 has 11 residues. The CDR3 is CASSYGGEQYF. As DNA, the CDR3 is TGTGCCAGCAGTTACGGGGGGGAGCAGTACTTC.

The J gene is TRBJ2-1, the V gene TRBV6-5, with 8 bases that match TRBD2. Trimming cost V 0 bases and J 6 bases; bases outside gene matches: 7. CDR3 length equals 16 residues. Germline CDR1 is MNHEY and CDR2 is SVGAGI. CDR3 protein: CASSYSTSGWFNEQFF. The CDR3 DNA follows: TGTGCCAGCAGTTACTCAACTAGCGGTTGGTTCAATGAGCAGTTCTTC.

This chain uses TRBV7-9 with TRBJ2-2; TRBD1 matches 8 bases. Germline values: CDR1 SEHNR, CDR2 FQNEAQ (reference sequence). With 6 bases clipped from V and 6 bases from J, the junction kept 12 bases outside the gene matches. The CDR3 runs 16 residues. In DNA form, the CDR3 reads TGTGCCAGCAGTTTCCCGGGACAGGAATGGGCCGGGGAGCTGTTTTTT. Translated, it gives CASSFPGQEWAGELFF.